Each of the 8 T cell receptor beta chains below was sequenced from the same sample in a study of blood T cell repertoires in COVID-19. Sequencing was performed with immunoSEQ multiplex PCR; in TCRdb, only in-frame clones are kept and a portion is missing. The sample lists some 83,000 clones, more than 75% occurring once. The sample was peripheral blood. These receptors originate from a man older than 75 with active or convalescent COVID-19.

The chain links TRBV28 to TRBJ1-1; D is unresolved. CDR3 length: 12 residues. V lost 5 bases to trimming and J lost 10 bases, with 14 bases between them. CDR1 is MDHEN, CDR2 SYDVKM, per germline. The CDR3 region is CASSVKERRAFF. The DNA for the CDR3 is TGTGCCAGCAGTGTTAAAGAGAGGCGAGCTTTCTTT. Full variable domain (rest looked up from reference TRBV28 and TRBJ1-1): DVKVTQSSRYLVKRTGEKVFLECVQDMDHENMFWYRQDPGLGLRLIYFSYDVKMKEKGDIPEGYSVSREKKERFSLILESASTNQTSMYLCASSVKERRAFFGQGTRLTVV.

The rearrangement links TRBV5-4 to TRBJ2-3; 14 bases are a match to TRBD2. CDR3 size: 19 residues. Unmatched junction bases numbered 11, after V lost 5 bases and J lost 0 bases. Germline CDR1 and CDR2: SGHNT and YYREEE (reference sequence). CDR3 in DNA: TGTGCCAGCAGGGAAAGGACTAGCGGGGGGTCTACTAGCACAGATACGCAGTATTTT. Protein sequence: CASRERTSGGSTSTDTQYF. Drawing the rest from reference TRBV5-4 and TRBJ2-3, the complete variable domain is ETGVTQSPTHLIKTRGQQVTLRCSSQSGHNTVSWYQQALGQGPQFIFQYYREEENGRGNFPPRFSGLQFPNYSSELNVNALELDDSALYLCASRERTSGGSTSTDTQYFGPGTRLTVL.

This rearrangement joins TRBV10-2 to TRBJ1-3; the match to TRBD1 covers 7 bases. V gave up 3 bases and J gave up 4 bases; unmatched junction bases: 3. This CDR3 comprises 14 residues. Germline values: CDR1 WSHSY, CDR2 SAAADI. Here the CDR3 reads CASSEQGSGNTIYF. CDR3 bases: TGCGCCAGCAGTGAACAGGGGTCCGGAAACACCATATATTTT.

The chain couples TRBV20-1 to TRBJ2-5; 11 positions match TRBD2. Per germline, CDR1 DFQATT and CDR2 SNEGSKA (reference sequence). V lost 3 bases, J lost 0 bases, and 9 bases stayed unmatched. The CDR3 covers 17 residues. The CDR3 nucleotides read TGCAGTGCTAGTTCGGGACTAGCGGTGTTGTACCAAGAGACCCAGTACTTC. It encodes CSASSGLAVLYQETQYF.

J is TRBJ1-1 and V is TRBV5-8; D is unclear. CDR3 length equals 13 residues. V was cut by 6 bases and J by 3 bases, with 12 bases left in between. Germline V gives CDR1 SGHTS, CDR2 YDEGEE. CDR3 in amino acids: CASTYSVDTEAFF. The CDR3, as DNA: TGTGCCAGCACCTACAGTGTCGACACTGAAGCTTTCTTT.

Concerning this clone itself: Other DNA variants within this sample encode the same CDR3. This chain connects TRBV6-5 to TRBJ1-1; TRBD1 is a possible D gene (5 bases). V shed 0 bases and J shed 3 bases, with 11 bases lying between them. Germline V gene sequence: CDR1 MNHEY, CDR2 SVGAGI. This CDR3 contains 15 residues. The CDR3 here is CASSYSIWGDTEAFF. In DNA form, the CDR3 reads TGTGCCAGCAGTTACTCGATATGGGGGGACACTGAAGCTTTCTTT.

The CDR3: CASSLQNNYGYTF. The CDR3 DNA reads TGTGCCAGCAGTTTACAGAATAACTATGGCTACACCTTC. The chain recombines TRBV12-3 or TRBV12-4 with TRBJ1-2; no firm D call. The CDR3 runs to 13 residues. V was clipped by 2 bases and J by 1 base, with 5 bases between them.

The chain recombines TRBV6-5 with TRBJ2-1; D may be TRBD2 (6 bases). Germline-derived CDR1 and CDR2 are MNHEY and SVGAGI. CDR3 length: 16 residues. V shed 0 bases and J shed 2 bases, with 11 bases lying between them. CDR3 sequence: CASSYSFPSAYNEQFF. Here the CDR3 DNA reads TGTGCCAGCAGTTACTCCTTTCCTAGCGCCTACAATGAGCAGTTCTTC.